This T cell receptor beta chain was recorded in a study of blood T cells in healthy people across ages. A sample-barcoded 5' primer and a J-beta primer mix were used in a second PCR of roughly 7 to 12 cycles. TCRdb called the 5' RACE reads again in MiXCR, with one record for every CDR3 protein. The sample has some 690,000 distinct CDR3 sequences, about a fifth seen once. Trimming removed 6 bases from V and 1 base from J, with 11 bases in between. Germline CDR1 reads DFQATT; CDR2 reads SNEGSKA (reference sequence). This CDR3 has 13 amino acids. This TCR came from a man aged 65 to 85 in good health. Material for sequencing was blood. This sequence joins TRBV20-1 and TRBJ2-3; D possibly corresponds to TRBD1 (6 bases). CDR3: CSAPSGGTDTQYF. As DNA, the CDR3 is TGCAGTGCGCCTTCAGGGGGCACAGATACGCAGTATTTT.